Sequencing of this TCR beta chain was carried out in a study of identical twins. Study conclusions and caveats: For out-of-frame alpha sequences shared by twins, low generation probability was in excess.

This clonotype was counted between two and nine times. The antigen is undetermined. Germline V gives CDR1 SGHRS, CDR2 YFSETQ. V lost 3 bases, J lost 5 bases, and 11 bases lay in between. This CDR3 contains 13 residues. TCRdb reprocessed the 5' RACE reads via MiXCR and lists one record per CDR3 protein. The table includes around 250,000 distinct CDR3 sequences, roughly 7% detected once. These data also featured in a second study, about yellow fever vaccine responses in identical twins.

V gene TRBV5-1 combines with J gene TRBJ2-5, with TRBD1 as a possible D gene (6 bases). Sequencing was performed on memory (CD45RO+) T cells sorted from blood. The receptor's source is a woman between 18 and 29 years old in good health. The CDR3 DNA is TGCGCCAGCAGCTACAGGGTTGGGGAGACCCAGTACTTC. It encodes CASSYRVGETQYF. Full variable domain (outside the CDR3, taken from reference TRBV5-1 and TRBJ2-5): KAGVTQTPRYLIKTRGQQVTLSCSPISGHRSVSWYQQTPGQGLQFLFEYFSETQRNKGNFPGRFSGRQFSNSRSEMNVSTLELGDSALYLCASSYRVGETQYFGPGTRLLVL.